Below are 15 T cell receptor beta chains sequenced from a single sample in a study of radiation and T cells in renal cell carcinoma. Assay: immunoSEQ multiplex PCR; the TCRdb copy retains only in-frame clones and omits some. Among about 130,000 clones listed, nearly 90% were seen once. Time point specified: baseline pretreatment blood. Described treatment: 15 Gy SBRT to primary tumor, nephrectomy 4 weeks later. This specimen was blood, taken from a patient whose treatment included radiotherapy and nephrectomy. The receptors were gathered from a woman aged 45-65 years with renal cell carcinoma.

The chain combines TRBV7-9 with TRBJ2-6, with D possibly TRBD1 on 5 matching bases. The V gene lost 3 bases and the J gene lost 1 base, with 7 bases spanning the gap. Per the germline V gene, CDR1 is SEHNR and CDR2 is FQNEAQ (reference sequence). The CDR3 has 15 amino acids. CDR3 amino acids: CASSFYRSGANVLTF. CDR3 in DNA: TGTGCCAGCAGCTTCTACAGGTCTGGGGCCAACGTCCTGACTTTC.

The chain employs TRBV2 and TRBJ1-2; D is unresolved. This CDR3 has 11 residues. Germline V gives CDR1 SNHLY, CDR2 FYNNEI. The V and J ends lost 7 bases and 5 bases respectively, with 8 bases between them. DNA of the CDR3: TGTGCCAGCACTCGGTTTTATGGCTACACCTTC. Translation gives CASTRFYGYTF.

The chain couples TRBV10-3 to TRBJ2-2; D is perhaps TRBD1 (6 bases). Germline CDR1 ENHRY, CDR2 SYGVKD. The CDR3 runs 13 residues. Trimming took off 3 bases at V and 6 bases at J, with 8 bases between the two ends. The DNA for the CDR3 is TGTGCCATCAGTGACACAGGGCCCGGGGAGCTGTTTTTT. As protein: CAISDTGPGELFF.

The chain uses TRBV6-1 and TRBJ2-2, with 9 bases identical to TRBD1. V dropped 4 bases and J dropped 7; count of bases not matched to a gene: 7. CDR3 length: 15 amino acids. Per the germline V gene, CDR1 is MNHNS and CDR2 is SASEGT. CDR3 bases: TGTGCCAGCAGTGGGACACAGGGGGCCGGCGGGGAGCTGTTTTTT. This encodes CASSGTQGAGGELFF.

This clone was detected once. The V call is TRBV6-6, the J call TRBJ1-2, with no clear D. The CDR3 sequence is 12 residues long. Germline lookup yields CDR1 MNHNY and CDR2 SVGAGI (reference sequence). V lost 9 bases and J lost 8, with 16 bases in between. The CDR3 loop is CASSIIEGGYTF. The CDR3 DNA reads TGTGCCAGTAGTATAATCGAAGGGGGCTACACCTTC.

CDR3 protein: CASSELQGGVEPQHF. The CDR3 DNA sequence: TGTGCCAGCAGTGAATTACAAGGGGGCGTAGAGCCCCAGCATTTT. The chain employs TRBV2 and TRBJ1-5, with TRBD1 matching 7 bases. Looked up from germline, CDR1 is SNHLY and CDR2 is FYNNEI. V was pared by 2 bases and J by 8 bases, with 9 bases of the junction left unmatched. There are 15 residues in the CDR3.

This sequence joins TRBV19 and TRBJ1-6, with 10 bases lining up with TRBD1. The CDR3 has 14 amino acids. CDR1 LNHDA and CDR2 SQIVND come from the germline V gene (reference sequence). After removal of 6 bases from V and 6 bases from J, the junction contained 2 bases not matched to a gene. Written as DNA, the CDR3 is TGTGCCAGTAGGACAGGGGGCGTTAATTCACCCCTCCACTTT. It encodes CASRTGGVNSPLHF.

CDR3 in amino acids: CATSRVSSAIEQFF. The CDR3 DNA reads as TGTGCCACCAGCAGAGTTTCGTCAGCGATTGAGCAGTTCTTC. The chain couples TRBV15 to TRBJ2-1; no reliable D call. The CDR3 consists of 14 residues. Germline CDR1 LNHNV, CDR2 YYDKDF (reference sequence). Trimming removed 1 base at V and 9 bases at J, with 13 bases between.

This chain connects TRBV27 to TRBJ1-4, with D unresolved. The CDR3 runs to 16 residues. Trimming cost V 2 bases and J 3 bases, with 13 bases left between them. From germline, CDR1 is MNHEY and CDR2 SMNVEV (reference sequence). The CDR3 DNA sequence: TGTGCCAGCAGTTTAGGGCCCGCGCGTCCTAATGAAAAACTGTTTTTT. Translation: CASSLGPARPNEKLFF.

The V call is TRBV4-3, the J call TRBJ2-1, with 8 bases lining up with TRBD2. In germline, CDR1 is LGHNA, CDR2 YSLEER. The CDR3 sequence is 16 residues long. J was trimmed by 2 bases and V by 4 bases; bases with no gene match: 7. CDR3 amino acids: CASSRIAGSTYNEQFF. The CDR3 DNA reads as TGCGCCAGCAGCCGAATAGCGGGGAGCACCTACAATGAGCAGTTCTTC.

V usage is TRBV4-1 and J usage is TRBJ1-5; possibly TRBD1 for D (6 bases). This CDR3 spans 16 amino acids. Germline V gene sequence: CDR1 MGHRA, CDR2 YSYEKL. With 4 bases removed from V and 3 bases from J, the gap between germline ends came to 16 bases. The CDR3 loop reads CASSLRAGAINQPQHF. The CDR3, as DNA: TGCGCCAGCAGCCTGAGAGCAGGGGCGATCAATCAGCCCCAGCATTTT.

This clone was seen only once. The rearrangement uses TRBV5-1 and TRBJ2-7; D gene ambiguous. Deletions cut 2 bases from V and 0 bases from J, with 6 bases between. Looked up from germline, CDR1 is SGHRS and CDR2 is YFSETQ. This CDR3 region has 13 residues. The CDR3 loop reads CASSFQYSYEQYF. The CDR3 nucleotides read TGCGCCAGCAGCTTTCAATACTCCTACGAGCAGTACTTC.

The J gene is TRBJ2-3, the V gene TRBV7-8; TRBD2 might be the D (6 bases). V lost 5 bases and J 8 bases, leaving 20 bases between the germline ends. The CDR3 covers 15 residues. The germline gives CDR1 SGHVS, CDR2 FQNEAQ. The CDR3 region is CASSPRDFLIATQYF. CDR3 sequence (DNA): TGTGCCAGCAGCCCGCGGGACTTTCTGATAGCTACGCAGTATTTT.

The CDR3 coding sequence is TGCGCCAGCAGCAATACCAGGGTTCTGCTCGATGGCTACACCTTC. Its translation is CASSNTRVLLDGYTF. V and J are TRBV5-1 and TRBJ1-2; D may be TRBD1 (5 bases). The germline V gene has CDR1 SGHRS and CDR2 YFSETQ. The V gene lost 4 bases and the J gene lost 6 bases, with 19 bases spanning the gap. The CDR3 covers 15 residues.

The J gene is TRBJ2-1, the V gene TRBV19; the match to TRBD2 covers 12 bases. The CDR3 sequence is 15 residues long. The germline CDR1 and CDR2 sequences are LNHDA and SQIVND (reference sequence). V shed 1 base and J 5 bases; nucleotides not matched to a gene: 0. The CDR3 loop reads CASSIGLAGDNEQFF. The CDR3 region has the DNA TGTGCCAGTAGTATAGGACTAGCGGGGGACAATGAGCAGTTCTTC. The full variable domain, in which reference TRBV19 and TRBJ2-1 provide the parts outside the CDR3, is DGGITQSPKYLFRKEGQNVTLSCEQNLNHDAMYWYRQDPGQGLRLIYYSQIVNDFQKGDIAEGYSVSREKKESFPLTVTSAQKNPTAFYLCASSIGLAGDNEQFFGPGTRLTVL.